Listed below are T cell receptor beta chains from one sample, sequenced in a study of response to subunit inactivated influenza vaccine. Via MiXCR, TCRdb re-called the RT-PCR reads, giving one row per CDR3 protein. The repertoire holds 590,000 or so distinct CDR3 sequences, with approximately 15% as singletons. The specimen comprised PBMCs from blood, sampled 14 days before vaccination. Receptors were obtained from a man aged 45-65 years who received an inactivated influenza vaccine. CDR3s include the opening cysteine and the closing phenylalanine or tryptophan. Each record gives: V gene, D gene, J gene, clone size, CDR3 DNA, CDR3 protein. A D gene is named only where the DNA matches it firmly. Not every row has a clone size; where given, it reads once, few, many or a size class.

v_call: TRBV4-1
d_call: -
j_call: TRBJ2-7
clone_size: -
cdr3_nt: TGCGCCAGCAGCCAGAGGGGCGGGGAGGAGCAGTACTTC
cdr3_aa: CASSQRGGEEQYF

v_call: TRBV5-1
d_call: -
j_call: TRBJ2-1
clone_size: many
cdr3_nt: TGCGCCAGCGACTTTGGAGGGAGCGGGAATGAGCAGTTCTTC
cdr3_aa: CASDFGGSGNEQFF

v_call: TRBV11-1
d_call: TRBD2
j_call: TRBJ2-7
clone_size: few
cdr3_nt: TGTGCCAGCAGCTTACCAATCAACACCGGGACTAGCGGAAAGATCTACGAGCAGTACTTC
cdr3_aa: CASSLPINTGTSGKIYEQYF

v_call: TRBV6-5
d_call: TRBD1
j_call: TRBJ2-2
clone_size: few
cdr3_nt: TGTGCCAGCAGTTACTCGAGGGTACAGGGGGTCGGGGAGCTGTTTTTT
cdr3_aa: CASSYSRVQGVGELFF

v_call: TRBV7-3
d_call: TRBD2
j_call: TRBJ2-2
clone_size: few
cdr3_nt: TGTGCCAGCAGCTTGGGGGGGCTAGCGGGACCCACCGGGGAGCTGTTTTTT
cdr3_aa: CASSLGGLAGPTGELFF

v_call: TRBV12-3/TRBV12-4
d_call: TRBD1
j_call: TRBJ1-1
clone_size: -
cdr3_nt: TGTGCCAGCACCACCGAAATGACAGGGGGCACTGAAGCTTTCTTT
cdr3_aa: CASTTEMTGGTEAFF

v_call: TRBV5-1
d_call: TRBD1
j_call: TRBJ2-1
clone_size: -
cdr3_nt: TGCGCCAGCAGCTGGGGGGACAGGGATAACTATGAGCAGTTCTTC
cdr3_aa: CASSWGDRDNYEQFF

v_call: TRBV4-2
d_call: -
j_call: TRBJ2-4
clone_size: many
cdr3_nt: TGTGCCAGCAGCCAAGAGACAGCCCTAGCCAAAAACATTCAGTACTTC
cdr3_aa: CASSQETALAKNIQYF

v_call: TRBV10-3
d_call: -
j_call: TRBJ1-2
clone_size: few
cdr3_nt: TGTGCCATCAGTGGACTGGGTTTGGGGTCGATTAATGGCTACACCTTC
cdr3_aa: CAISGLGLGSINGYTF

v_call: TRBV3-1
d_call: -
j_call: TRBJ2-7
clone_size: -
cdr3_nt: TGTGCCAGCAGCCGAGGCAGGCGAGGCTACGAGCAGTACTTC
cdr3_aa: CASSRGRRGYEQYF

v_call: TRBV7-2
d_call: -
j_call: TRBJ1-6
clone_size: few
cdr3_nt: TGTGCCAGCAGCTTAAGAACAGGCTCCTATAATTCACCCCTCCACTTT
cdr3_aa: CASSLRTGSYNSPLHF

v_call: TRBV30
d_call: -
j_call: TRBJ2-7
clone_size: many
cdr3_nt: TGTGCCTGGAGTACAGGGCTCAAGGGGACCTACGAGCAGTACTTC
cdr3_aa: CAWSTGLKGTYEQYF

v_call: TRBV9
d_call: -
j_call: TRBJ2-1
clone_size: many
cdr3_nt: TGTGCCAGCAGCGCCAGCGGTTTGGAAGCCAATGAGCAGTTCTTC
cdr3_aa: CASSASGLEANEQFF

v_call: TRBV11-2
d_call: -
j_call: TRBJ2-6
clone_size: once
cdr3_nt: TGTGCCAGCAGCTTTATGTCCGGGACACGAGGTTCTGGGGCCAACGTCCTGACTTTC
cdr3_aa: CASSFMSGTRGSGANVLTF

v_call: TRBV7-2
d_call: TRBD1
j_call: TRBJ2-7
clone_size: -
cdr3_nt: TGTGCCAGCAGCTTAGCGTATGGAGGACAGGGGGTCTACGAGCAGTACTTC
cdr3_aa: CASSLAYGGQGVYEQYF

v_call: TRBV7-9
d_call: -
j_call: TRBJ2-7
clone_size: few
cdr3_nt: TGTGCCAGCAGTTTTACCGGAAGAAGAAGCTACGAGCAGTACTTC
cdr3_aa: CASSFTGRRSYEQYF

v_call: TRBV20-1
d_call: -
j_call: TRBJ2-2
clone_size: -
cdr3_nt: TGCAGTGCCCCCGATGATAACACCGGGGAGCTGTTTTTT
cdr3_aa: CSAPDDNTGELFF

v_call: TRBV15
d_call: -
j_call: TRBJ2-5
clone_size: many
cdr3_nt: TGTGCCACCAGCCGTGACCGAGGGTTGGCGAGTCAAGAGACCCAGTACTTC
cdr3_aa: CATSRDRGLASQETQYF

v_call: TRBV27
d_call: TRBD2
j_call: TRBJ2-1
clone_size: few
cdr3_nt: TGTGCCAGCGCCAAGCGGGAGTCGGATGAGCAGTTCTTC
cdr3_aa: CASAKRESDEQFF

v_call: TRBV5-5
d_call: -
j_call: TRBJ2-4
clone_size: few
cdr3_nt: TGTGCCAGCAGCGAGACCACTACAGGGTTAGGCGGTCAGTACTTC
cdr3_aa: CASSETTTGLGGQYF

v_call: TRBV29-1
d_call: -
j_call: TRBJ2-7
clone_size: many
cdr3_nt: TGCAGCGTTGAAAGACCCGGTGACAGATCCCACGAGCAGTACTTC
cdr3_aa: CSVERPGDRSHEQYF

v_call: TRBV10-3
d_call: -
j_call: TRBJ1-3
clone_size: few
cdr3_nt: TGTGCCACCCAGTCTGGAAACACCATATATTTT
cdr3_aa: CATQSGNTIYF

v_call: TRBV4-3
d_call: -
j_call: TRBJ2-3
clone_size: few
cdr3_nt: TGCGCCAGCAGCCAAGAGGGCAGGATCACAGATACGCAGTATTTT
cdr3_aa: CASSQEGRITDTQYF

v_call: TRBV5-1
d_call: -
j_call: TRBJ1-2
clone_size: -
cdr3_nt: TGCGCCAGCAGCTTGGATCCCTTCGATATGGAGAACTATGGCTACACCTTC
cdr3_aa: CASSLDPFDMENYGYTF

v_call: TRBV5-1
d_call: -
j_call: TRBJ2-6
clone_size: many
cdr3_nt: TGCGCCAGCAGCTTGGTTGGCTCTGGGGCCAACGTCCTGACTTTC
cdr3_aa: CASSLVGSGANVLTF

v_call: TRBV7-2
d_call: -
j_call: TRBJ2-5
clone_size: few
cdr3_nt: TGTGCCAGCAGCTCGGGAGCGGCCGAGACCCAGTACTTC
cdr3_aa: CASSSGAAETQYF

v_call: TRBV3-1
d_call: TRBD1
j_call: TRBJ2-3
clone_size: few
cdr3_nt: TGTGCCAGCAGCCAAGGGGACAGCCTCACAGATACGCAGTATTTT
cdr3_aa: CASSQGDSLTDTQYF

v_call: TRBV25-1
d_call: -
j_call: TRBJ2-2
clone_size: -
cdr3_nt: TGTGCCAGCAGTGAATACCAGGGTCCCACCGGGGAGCTGTTTTTT
cdr3_aa: CASSEYQGPTGELFF

v_call: TRBV12-3/TRBV12-4
d_call: TRBD1
j_call: TRBJ2-3
clone_size: few
cdr3_nt: TGTGCCAGCAGTCCCACCCGGGACAGGGTTCAAAATACGCAGTATTTT
cdr3_aa: CASSPTRDRVQNTQYF

v_call: TRBV27
d_call: -
j_call: TRBJ2-1
clone_size: few
cdr3_nt: TGTGCCAGCAGTCGTATCAAAAGCTCCTACAATGAGCAGTTCTTC
cdr3_aa: CASSRIKSSYNEQFF

v_call: TRBV7-9
d_call: -
j_call: TRBJ2-3
clone_size: few
cdr3_nt: TGTGCCAGCAGCTTAGGATCCGGACGTAACACAGATACGCAGTATTTT
cdr3_aa: CASSLGSGRNTDTQYF

v_call: TRBV27
d_call: -
j_call: TRBJ2-7
clone_size: -
cdr3_nt: TGTGCCAGCAGTTTATCCGTGGACGGTTCCTACGAGCAGTACTTC
cdr3_aa: CASSLSVDGSYEQYF

v_call: TRBV7-9
d_call: -
j_call: TRBJ2-1
clone_size: many
cdr3_nt: TGTGCCAGCAGCTTAGGTGGGACGCACTACAATGAGCAGTTCTTC
cdr3_aa: CASSLGGTHYNEQFF

v_call: TRBV7-2
d_call: TRBD1
j_call: TRBJ2-3
clone_size: -
cdr3_nt: TGTGCCAGCAGCTCTCACCGGCGGACAGGGGGTACAGATACGCAGTATTTT
cdr3_aa: CASSSHRRTGGTDTQYF

v_call: TRBV7-8
d_call: -
j_call: TRBJ2-5
clone_size: many
cdr3_nt: TGTGCCAGCAGCTTTTCCCTAATCGAGACCCAGTACTTC
cdr3_aa: CASSFSLIETQYF

v_call: TRBV5-1
d_call: -
j_call: TRBJ1-6
clone_size: -
cdr3_nt: TGCGCCAGCAGCTTGTTGGGTATCGGAGGAATGGCGAGCTCCTATAATTCACCCCTCCACTTT
cdr3_aa: CASSLLGIGGMASSYNSPLHF

v_call: TRBV19
d_call: -
j_call: TRBJ1-5
clone_size: -
cdr3_nt: TGTGCCAGTAGTTCGCCGTATAGGGACAGCAATCAGCCCCAGCATTTT
cdr3_aa: CASSSPYRDSNQPQHF

v_call: TRBV12-3/TRBV12-4
d_call: -
j_call: TRBJ2-3
clone_size: few
cdr3_nt: TGTGCCAGCAGTCCTATCGGGGGACTCCCACATACGCAGTATTTT
cdr3_aa: CASSPIGGLPHTQYF

v_call: TRBV20-1
d_call: -
j_call: TRBJ1-2
clone_size: few
cdr3_nt: TGCAGTGCTACCGGGACGGGTGGCTACACCTTC
cdr3_aa: CSATGTGGYTF

v_call: TRBV20-1
d_call: -
j_call: TRBJ1-6
clone_size: -
cdr3_nt: TGCAGTGCTAGGGCGGTCCCTAATTCACCCCTCCACTTT
cdr3_aa: CSARAVPNSPLHF

v_call: TRBV24-1
d_call: -
j_call: TRBJ2-1
clone_size: -
cdr3_nt: TGTGCCACCAGTGCCACAGGCTTAGAGCAGTTCTTC
cdr3_aa: CATSATGLEQFF

v_call: TRBV5-1
d_call: TRBD2
j_call: TRBJ2-1
clone_size: few
cdr3_nt: TGCGCCAGCAGCTGGACCGGGACTAGCTACAATGAGCAGTTCTTC
cdr3_aa: CASSWTGTSYNEQFF

v_call: TRBV29-1
d_call: -
j_call: TRBJ1-1
clone_size: many
cdr3_nt: TGCAGCGTTGAAGTTTTAGTTGAAGCTTTCTTT
cdr3_aa: CSVEVLVEAFF

v_call: TRBV2
d_call: TRBD1
j_call: TRBJ1-6
clone_size: -
cdr3_nt: TGTGCCAGCAGTGTCGGCAGGGGGTCAGAAAATTTACCCCTCCACTTT
cdr3_aa: CASSVGRGSENLPLHF